This T cell receptor beta chain was documented in a study of T cell clonality in common variable immunodeficiency. Blood samples were heparinized, 5 to 8 ml per donor. There are a few counts of this clone. Its matching antigen is unknown. The CDR3 end falls 3 residues outside the read, so it is completed with the germline J gene. Here immunoSEQ multiplex PCR was the method, and the copy in TCRdb shows in-frame clones only, minus some. The table lists some 21,000 clones, no singletons, with 20% to 25% in the top ten. The CDR3 length is 14 residues. Germline lookup yields CDR1 SGHTA and CDR2 FQGNSA. V lost 2 bases to trimming and J lost 5 bases; unmatched junction nucleotides: 5. Overall study findings and caveats: CVID subjects had higher TCRbeta clonality than healthy controls, most marked in about a third. Compared with controls, CVID subjects had fewer shared TCRbeta clones. Common variable immunodeficiency TCR beta sequences reportedly had fewer deletions and N-nucleotide insertions.

The receptor comes from a human donor with common variable immunodeficiency. Sequenced material: peripheral blood mononuclear cells. The chain joins TRBV7-2 to TRBJ1-1, with 7 bases fitting TRBD1. The part of the CDR3 DNA that was read is TGTGCCAGCAGCTTAAAGACAGGGTTTACTGAA. Translating it yields CASSLKTGFTE. The entire CDR3 is CASSLKTGFTEAFF.